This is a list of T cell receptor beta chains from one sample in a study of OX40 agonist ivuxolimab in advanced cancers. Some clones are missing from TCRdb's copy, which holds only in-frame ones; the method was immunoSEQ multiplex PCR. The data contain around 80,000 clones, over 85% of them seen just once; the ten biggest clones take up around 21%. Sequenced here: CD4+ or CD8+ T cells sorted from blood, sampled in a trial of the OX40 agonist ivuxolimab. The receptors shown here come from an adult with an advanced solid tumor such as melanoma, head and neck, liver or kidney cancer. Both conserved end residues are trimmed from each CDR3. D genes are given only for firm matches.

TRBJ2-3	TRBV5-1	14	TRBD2	ASSGGLAGVTDTQY
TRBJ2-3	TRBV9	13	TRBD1	ASSVGWTGEDTQY
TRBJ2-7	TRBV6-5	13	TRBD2	ASSAALAGAKEQY
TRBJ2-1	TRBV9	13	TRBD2	ASSLSLAGDNEQF
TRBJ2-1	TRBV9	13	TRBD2	ASSGKREGRVEQF
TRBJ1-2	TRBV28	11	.	AIISPGADGYT
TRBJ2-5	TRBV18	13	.	ASSLSGGGGETQY
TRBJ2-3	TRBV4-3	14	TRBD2	ASSQGGGSGTDTQY
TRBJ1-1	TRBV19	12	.	ASSLGATNTEAF
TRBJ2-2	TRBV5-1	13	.	ASSPWTRNTGELF
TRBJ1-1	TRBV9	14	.	ASSVESEGTNTEAF
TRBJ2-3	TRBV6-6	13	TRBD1	ASSFRDRGTDTQY
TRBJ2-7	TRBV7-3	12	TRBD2	ASSPSGGSYEQY
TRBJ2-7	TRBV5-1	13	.	ASSLYGRGDDEQY
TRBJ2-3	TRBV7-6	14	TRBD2	ASSLGLAGVDGTQY
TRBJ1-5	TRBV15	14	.	ATSRDSGSSNQPQH
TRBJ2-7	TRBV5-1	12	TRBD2	ASSPLAAIYEQY
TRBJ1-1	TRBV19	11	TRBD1	ASSIGQGTEAF
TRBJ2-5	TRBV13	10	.	ASSSRGETQY
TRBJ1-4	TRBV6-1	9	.	ASRADEKLF
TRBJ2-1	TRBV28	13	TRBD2	ASSLKREGGNEQF
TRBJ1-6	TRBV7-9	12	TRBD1	ASSHGTGNSPLH
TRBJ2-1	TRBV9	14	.	ASSLGGWVTIGEQF
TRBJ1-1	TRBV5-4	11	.	ASSLTGVTEAF
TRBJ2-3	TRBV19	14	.	ASSIAGASSTDTQY
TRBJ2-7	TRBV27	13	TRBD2	ASSLGPSGSYEQY
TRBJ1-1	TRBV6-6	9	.	ASEEGVEAF
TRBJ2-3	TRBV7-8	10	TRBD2	ASSPKVAGGY
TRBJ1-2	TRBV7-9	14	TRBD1	ASSLGTGGLDYGYT
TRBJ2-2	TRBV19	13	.	ASSIRLTNTGELF
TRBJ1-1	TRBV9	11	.	ASSSRLNTEAF
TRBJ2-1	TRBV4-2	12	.	ASSPGGLYNEQF
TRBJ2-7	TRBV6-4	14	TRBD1	ASSGIKRTGSYEQY
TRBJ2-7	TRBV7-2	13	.	ASSPFRASSYEQY
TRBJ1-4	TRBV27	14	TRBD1	ASSSLQGGNNEKLF
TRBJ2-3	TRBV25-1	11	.	ASSGPGIDTQY
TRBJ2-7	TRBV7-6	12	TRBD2	ASSLGSGGWEQY